The clone carrying this T cell receptor (beta chain) was recorded a few times. Its antigen is unidentified. These data originate in a study of early T cells in non-severe SARS-CoV-2 infection. Across the study: Whole-blood bulk RNA, unsorted, was sequenced, and chains were unpaired.

This CDR3 region has 14 residues. V was clipped by 6 bases and J by 5 bases; unmatched bases: 3. Study results and limitations: VDJdb matching skewed toward anti-spike CD8 responses, missing private and CD4 specificities.

Each CDR3 protein gets one entry after TCRdb re-called the 5' RACE reads with MiXCR. The table lists 45,000 to 55,000 distinct CDR3 sequences, approximately 9.8% of them singletons, with almost 8.5% in the top ten. Input material: whole blood. The sequence derives from an adult who was a healthcare worker with PCR-confirmed SARS-CoV-2 infection or an uninfected control (not recorded which). The chain recombines TRBV12-3 or TRBV12-4 with TRBJ2-1, with TRBD2 matching 11 bases. In nucleotides, the CDR3 is TGTGCCAGCAGGGGGACTAGCGGAAACAATGAGCAGTTCTTC. This gives the protein CASRGTSGNNEQFF.